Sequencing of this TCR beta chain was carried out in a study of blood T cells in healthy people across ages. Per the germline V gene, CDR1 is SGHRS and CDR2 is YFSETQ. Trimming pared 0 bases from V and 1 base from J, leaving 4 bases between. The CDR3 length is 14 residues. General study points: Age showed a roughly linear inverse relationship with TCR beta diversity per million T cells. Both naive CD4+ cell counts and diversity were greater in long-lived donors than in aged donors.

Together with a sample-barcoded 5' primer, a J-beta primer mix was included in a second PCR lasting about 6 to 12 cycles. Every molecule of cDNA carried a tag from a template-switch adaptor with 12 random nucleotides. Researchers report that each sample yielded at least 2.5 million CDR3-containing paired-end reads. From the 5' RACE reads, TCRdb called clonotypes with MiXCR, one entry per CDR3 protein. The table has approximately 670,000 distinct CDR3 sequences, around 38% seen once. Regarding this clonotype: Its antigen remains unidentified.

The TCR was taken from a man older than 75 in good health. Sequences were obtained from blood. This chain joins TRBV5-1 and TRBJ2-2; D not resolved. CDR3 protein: CASSLEQNTGELFF. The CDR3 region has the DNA TGCGCCAGCAGCTTGGAGCAGAACACCGGGGAGCTGTTTTTT. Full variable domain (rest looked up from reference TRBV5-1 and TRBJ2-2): KAGVTQTPRYLIKTRGQQVTLSCSPISGHRSVSWYQQTPGQGLQFLFEYFSETQRNKGNFPGRFSGRQFSNSRSEMNVSTLELGDSALYLCASSLEQNTGELFFGEGSRLTVL.